This T cell receptor (beta chain) was identified during a study of OX40 agonist ivuxolimab in advanced cancers. Repertoires were generated with immunoSEQ multiplex PCR, while TCRdb's copy carries only in-frame clones and drops some. The repertoire holds about 48,000 clones, 81% seen once, with under 9.5% in the top ten. CDR1 is SQVTM, CDR2 ANQGSEA, per germline. Trimming left V 6 bases short and J 8 bases short, with 13 bases between. The CDR3 consists of 11 residues. Broader study findings: More expanded clones were found, on average, in CD8+ than in CD4+ T cells.

In this sample, this clone turned up once. As yet, its antigen is unknown. The rearrangement joins TRBV29-1 to TRBJ1-2, with D unclear. This receptor was identified in an adult with an advanced solid tumor such as melanoma, head and neck, liver or kidney cancer. This material consisted of CD4+ or CD8+ T cells sorted from blood, taken in a trial of the OX40 agonist ivuxolimab. The CDR3, as DNA: TGCAGCGTCTGGACGTTGGGGGGCTACACCTTC. This encodes CSVWTLGGYTF.